A selection of T cell receptor beta chains follows, all from one sample in a study of blood T cell repertoires in COVID-19. Sequencing used immunoSEQ multiplex PCR; TCRdb keeps in-frame clones, though not all of them. The sample consists of approximately 140,000 clones, 86% of them appearing once. Input material: peripheral blood. The receptor set was obtained from an older woman with acute or convalescent COVID-19. CDR3s include the opening cysteine and the closing phenylalanine or tryptophan. The D gene is left open where the match is weak. Rows give clone size only sometimes, using once, few, many, or a class for an expanded clone.

once TRBJ2-3 TRBV27 TRBD2 TGTGCCAGCAGTTTAGCGGGGGGGCGTGATGGCACAGATACGCAGTATTTT CASSLAGGRDGTDTQYF
once TRBJ1-1 TRBV10-3 - TGTGCCTCAAGGACAGCGAACACTGAAGCTTTCTTT CASRTANTEAFF
once TRBJ1-1 TRBV2 - TGTGCCAGCAGTGGGGCCAGCTTGAACACTGAAGCTTTCTTT CASSGASLNTEAFF
- TRBJ2-7 TRBV28 TRBD2 TGTGCCAGCAGCTATAGCGGGGGTTCCCTCGAGCAGTACTTC CASSYSGGSLEQYF
- TRBJ2-7 TRBV11-2 - TGTGCCAGCAGCTTCGGTTCAGGGTACTCCTACGAGCAGTACTTC CASSFGSGYSYEQYF
- TRBJ2-1 TRBV9 TRBD2 TGTGCCAGCAGCGTAGTAGCGGGGGGGAATTACAATGAGCAGTTCTTC CASSVVAGGNYNEQFF
- TRBJ1-2 TRBV7-8 - TGTGCCAGCAGCTTAACAGGCGACCACTATGGCTACACCTTC CASSLTGDHYGYTF
once TRBJ2-1 TRBV18 - TGTGCCAGCTCACCACTTCAGGGGGGCTCCTACAATGAGCAGTTCTTC CASSPLQGGSYNEQFF
- TRBJ2-4 TRBV11-2 - TGTGCCAGCAGCTTAAGGCAAGGAGGTGACAAAAACATTCAGTACTTC CASSLRQGGDKNIQYF
- TRBJ1-3 TRBV28 - TGTGCCAGCAGTTCCATTGGAAACACCATATATTTT CASSSIGNTIYF
once TRBJ2-2 TRBV5-1 TRBD2 TGCGCCAGCAGCCTCCTCGGACTAGCGGGGAACACCGGGGAGCTGTTTTTT CASSLLGLAGNTGELFF
- TRBJ2-7 TRBV14 TRBD1 TGTGCCAGCAGCCAATACGGGGACAGGGACTACGAGCAGTACTTC CASSQYGDRDYEQYF
- TRBJ2-7 TRBV11-3 TRBD1 TGTGCCAGCAGCTTAGTGGGACAGGACGCCTACGAGCAGTACTTC CASSLVGQDAYEQYF
- TRBJ1-2 TRBV6-5 - TGTGCCAGCGGGACACCACTATGGGGCTACACCTTC CASGTPLWGYTF
- TRBJ1-2 TRBV2 TRBD1 TGTGCCAGCAGTGACCGGACAGGGGTGGGTGGCTACACCTTC CASSDRTGVGGYTF
- TRBJ2-2 TRBV30 TRBD2 TGTGCCTGGAGTGTACTTAGGAGCGGGGGGAACACCGGGGAGCTGTTTTTT CAWSVLRSGGNTGELFF
- TRBJ2-5 TRBV3-1/TRBV3-2 - TGTGCCAGCAGCCAGGCCAGTTACTTC CASSQASYF
once TRBJ1-6 TRBV5-1 TRBD1 TGCGCCAGCAGCTTGGGTTCAGGGGGTGGAAATTCACCCCTCCACTTT CASSLGSGGGNSPLHF
- TRBJ2-3 TRBV9 TRBD1 TGTGCCAGCAGCGGTGACAGGGGGACGGGAGATACGCAGTATTTT CASSGDRGTGDTQYF
- TRBJ2-7 TRBV11-3 TRBD2 TGTGCCAGCAGCTTAGTGGCTAGCGGGGGCTACGAGCAGTACTTC CASSLVASGGYEQYF
- TRBJ2-3 TRBV3-1/TRBV3-2 TRBD2 TGTGCCAGCAGCCGAGCGGGGGGGCCAGATACGCAGTATTTT CASSRAGGPDTQYF
- TRBJ2-1 TRBV5-1 TRBD2 TGCGCCAGCAGCTTGGGCGGGGGGCCCTACAATGAGCAGTTCTTC CASSLGGGPYNEQFF
- TRBJ1-1 TRBV18 - TGTGCCAGCTCACCAGGCCAGGCAATGAACACTGAAGCTTTCTTT CASSPGQAMNTEAFF
- TRBJ2-3 TRBV7-9 - TGTGCCAGCAGTCTAACAGGCACAGATACGCAGTATTTT CASSLTGTDTQYF
- TRBJ1-1 TRBV7-9 - TGTGCCAGCAGCGGGCGGCAGGGGTACACTGAAGCTTTCTTT CASSGRQGYTEAFF
- TRBJ2-2 TRBV4-2 TRBD1 TGTGCCAGCAGCCCTGGGACAGCCCGCGGCACCGGGGAGCTGTTTTTT CASSPGTARGTGELFF
- TRBJ2-2 TRBV7-2 TRBD2 TGTGCCAGCAGCTTATCAATAGCGGGAACCGGGGAGCTGTTTTTT CASSLSIAGTGELFF
- TRBJ2-7 TRBV24-1 TRBD1 TGTGCCACCAGTGACTCAGGGACAGCCTACGAGCAGTACTTC CATSDSGTAYEQYF
- TRBJ2-2 TRBV6-5 - TGTGCCAGCAAATCCGGGAACACCGGGGAGCTGTTTTTT CASKSGNTGELFF
- TRBJ2-5 TRBV28 - TGTGCCAGCAGTAGGGTACAGGTGCAAGAGACCCAGTACTTC CASSRVQVQETQYF
- TRBJ1-2 TRBV6-5 - TGTGCCAGCAGTTACGCGGGGATTGATTATGGCTACACCTTC CASSYAGIDYGYTF
- TRBJ1-4 TRBV5-1 TRBD1 TGCGCCAGCAGCCCCGCAGGGGGTGAAAAACTGTTTTTT CASSPAGGEKLFF
- TRBJ1-4 TRBV11-2 - TGTGCCAGCAGCTCGGGCCCGGGAGGTCGGGAGGAAGAAAAACTGTTTTTT CASSSGPGGREEEKLFF
once TRBJ2-5 TRBV7-9 - TGTGCCAGCAGCCCACATTTTTGGGCGGGCCGACAAGAGACCCAGTACTTC CASSPHFWAGRQETQYF
once TRBJ2-3 TRBV14 TRBD1 TGTGCCAGCAGCCAAGAAGGAATCAGGGGGCCTGGCACAGATACGCAGTATTTT CASSQEGIRGPGTDTQYF
few TRBJ2-1 TRBV13 - TGTGCCAGCAGCCTTACCGAGACACGCAATGAGCAGTTCTTC CASSLTETRNEQFF
- TRBJ2-2 TRBV27 TRBD1 TGTGCCAGCACCCCGGACAGGGGGAACACCGGGGAGCTGTTTTTT CASTPDRGNTGELFF
- TRBJ2-1 TRBV2 - TGTGCCAGCAGTGAAGTGGGGAGCTCCTACAATGAGCAGTTCTTC CASSEVGSSYNEQFF
- TRBJ2-5 TRBV11-3 - TGTGCCAGCAGCTTACGTCCCTGGGGGCTAGAGACCCAGTACTTC CASSLRPWGLETQYF
- TRBJ2-3 TRBV18 - TGTGCCAGCTCACCGTCTTACAGGAGCACAGATACGCAGTATTTT CASSPSYRSTDTQYF
- TRBJ2-7 TRBV5-1 TRBD1 TGCGCCACCACACGGGACGGTGGGACAGGGTCCTACGAGCAGTACTTC CATTRDGGTGSYEQYF
- TRBJ2-1 TRBV29-1 - TGCAGCGTTGGAAGATATGCGGACAGGCAGTTCTTC CSVGRYADRQFF
once TRBJ1-2 TRBV15 TRBD1 TGTGCCACCCGCCTACAGGGGGGTTATGGCTACACCTTC CATRLQGGYGYTF
- TRBJ2-2 TRBV12-5 - TGTGCTAGTGGTTTGGTTCCTGGACAGAACACCGGGGAGCTGTTTTTT CASGLVPGQNTGELFF
- TRBJ2-2 TRBV10-3 - TGTGCCATCAGTGCCCCGGGGGAGCTGTTTTTT CAISAPGELFF
- TRBJ1-6 TRBV2 - TGTGCCAGCAGAATTGAACATAATCAGAATTCACCCCTCCACTTT CASRIEHNQNSPLHF
- TRBJ2-5 TRBV7-3 - TGTGCCAGCAGCTCGGGGGAGACCCAGTACTTC CASSSGETQYF
- TRBJ1-3 TRBV6-6 - TGTGCCAGCAGTTACCACTCTGGAAACACCATATATTTT CASSYHSGNTIYF
- TRBJ1-1 TRBV5-1 TRBD1 TGCGCCAGCAGCTGGACAGGACTTGAAGCTTTCTTT CASSWTGLEAFF